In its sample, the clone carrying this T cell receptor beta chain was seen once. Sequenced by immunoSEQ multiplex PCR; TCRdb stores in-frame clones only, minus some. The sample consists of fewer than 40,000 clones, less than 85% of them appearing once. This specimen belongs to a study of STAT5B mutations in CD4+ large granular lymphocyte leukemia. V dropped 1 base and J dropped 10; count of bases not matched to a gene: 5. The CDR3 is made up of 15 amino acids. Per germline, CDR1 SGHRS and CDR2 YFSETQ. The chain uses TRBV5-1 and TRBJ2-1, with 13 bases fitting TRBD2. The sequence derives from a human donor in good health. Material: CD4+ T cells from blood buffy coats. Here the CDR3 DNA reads TGCGCCAGCAGCTTGTCGGGACTAGCGGGATACGAGCAGTTCTTC. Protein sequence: CASSLSGLAGYEQFF. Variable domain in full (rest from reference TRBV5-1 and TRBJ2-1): KAGVTQTPRYLIKTRGQQVTLSCSPISGHRSVSWYQQTPGQGLQFLFEYFSETQRNKGNFPGRFSGRQFSNSRSEMNVSTLELGDSALYLCASSLSGLAGYEQFFGPGTRLTVL.